Shown below are 6 T cell receptor beta chains from a single sample sequenced in a study of blood T cell repertoires in COVID-19. TCRdb's copy holds only in-frame clones and misses some; the assay was immunoSEQ multiplex PCR. The sample records some 300,000 clones, around 89% being singletons. The material sequenced was PBMCs or T cells enriched from blood (not recorded which). The receptors derive from a woman aged 55-69 years in a cohort exposed to, infected with or recovered from COVID-19 (not recorded which).

The J gene is TRBJ2-7, the V gene TRBV7-2; D uncertain. This CDR3 has 12 amino acids. V gave up 2 bases and J gave up 5 bases, with 7 bases separating them. Per the germline V gene, CDR1 is SGHTA and CDR2 is FQGNSA. The CDR3 nucleotides read TGTGCCAGCAGCTTACATTCTAACGAGCAGTACTTC. This gives the protein CASSLHSNEQYF.

The rearrangement links TRBV6-5 to TRBJ2-2; no clear D gene. CDR3 length: 11 residues. Trimming took 8 bases from V and 7 from J, leaving 8 bases between them. Germline V gene sequence: CDR1 MNHEY, CDR2 SVGAGI. CDR3 protein: CASGRGGELFF. The CDR3 DNA reads as TGTGCCAGCGGTAGAGGCGGGGAGCTGTTTTTT.

V and J are TRBV7-9 and TRBJ1-6, with D tentatively TRBD1 (6 bases). Germline CDR1 and CDR2: SEHNR and FQNEAQ (reference sequence). The CDR3 covers 15 residues. V lost 5 bases, J lost 7 bases, and 15 bases lay in between. The CDR3 is CASSPLRDKNSPLHF. The DNA of the CDR3 is TGTGCCAGCAGCCCCCTTAGGGACAAGAATTCACCCCTCCACTTT.

A single count supports this clone. The CDR3 nucleotides are TGTGCCAGCAGCAAAGGGGACAGTTCCTACGAGCAGTACTTC. Its protein is CASSKGDSSYEQYF. This sequence joins TRBV21-1 and TRBJ2-7; the D call TRBD1 from the table was never checked on the DNA. TRBV21-1 is tagged as a pseudogene. The CDR3 is 14 residues long.

The genes are TRBV10-3 and TRBJ2-7; TRBD2 matches at 10 bases. Germline V gives CDR1 ENHRY, CDR2 SYGVKD. The CDR3 runs to 16 residues. Unmatched junction bases numbered 14, after V lost 10 bases and J lost 2 bases. The CDR3 region has the DNA TGTGCCACTTCGACAGGGGCTCTAGCGGGGGCCTACGAGCAGTACTTC. Translation gives CATSTGALAGAYEQYF.

CDR3 in amino acids: CASNAGARGNQPQHF. The CDR3 DNA reads as TGTGCCAGCAATGCAGGGGCTAGAGGCAATCAGCCCCAGCATTTT. The chain carries TRBV28 and TRBJ1-5, with D perhaps TRBD1 (6 bases). Trimming cost V 7 bases and J 2 bases, with 15 bases left between them. This CDR3 is built from 15 residues. The germline V gene encodes CDR1 MDHEN and CDR2 SYDVKM.